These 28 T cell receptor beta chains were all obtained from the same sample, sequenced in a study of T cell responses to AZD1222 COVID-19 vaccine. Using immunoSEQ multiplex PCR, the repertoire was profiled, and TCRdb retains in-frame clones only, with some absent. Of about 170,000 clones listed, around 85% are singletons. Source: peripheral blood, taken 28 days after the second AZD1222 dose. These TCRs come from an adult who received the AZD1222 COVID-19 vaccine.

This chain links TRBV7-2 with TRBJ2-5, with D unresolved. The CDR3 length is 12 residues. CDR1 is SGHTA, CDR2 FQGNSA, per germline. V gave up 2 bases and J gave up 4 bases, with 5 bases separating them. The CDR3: CASSLRLETQYF. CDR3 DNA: TGTGCCAGCAGCTTAAGATTAGAGACCCAGTACTTC.

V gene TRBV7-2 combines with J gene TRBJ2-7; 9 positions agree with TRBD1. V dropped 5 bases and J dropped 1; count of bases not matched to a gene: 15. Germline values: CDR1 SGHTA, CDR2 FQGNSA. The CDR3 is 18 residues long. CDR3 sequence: CASSHRDRVGRGSYEQYF. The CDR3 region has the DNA TGTGCCAGCAGCCACCGGGACAGGGTGGGGAGGGGATCCTACGAGCAGTACTTC.

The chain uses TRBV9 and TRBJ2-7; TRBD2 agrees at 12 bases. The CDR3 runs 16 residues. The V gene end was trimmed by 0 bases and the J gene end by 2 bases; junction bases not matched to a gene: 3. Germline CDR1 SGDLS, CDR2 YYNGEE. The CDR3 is CASSVGLAGGPYEQYF. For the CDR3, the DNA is TGTGCCAGCAGCGTAGGGCTAGCGGGGGGGCCCTACGAGCAGTACTTC.

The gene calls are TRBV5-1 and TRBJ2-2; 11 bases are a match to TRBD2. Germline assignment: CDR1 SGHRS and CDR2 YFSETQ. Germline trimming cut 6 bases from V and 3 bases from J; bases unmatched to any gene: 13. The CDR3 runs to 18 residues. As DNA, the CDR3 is TGCGCCAGCACTCAGAATAGCGGGGGGGCCTTCCACACCGGGGAGCTGTTTTTT. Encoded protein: CASTQNSGGAFHTGELFF.

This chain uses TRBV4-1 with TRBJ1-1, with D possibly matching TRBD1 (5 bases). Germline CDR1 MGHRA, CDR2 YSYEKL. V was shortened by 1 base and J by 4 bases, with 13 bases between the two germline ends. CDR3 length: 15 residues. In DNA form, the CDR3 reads TGCGCCAGCAGCCAAGGGGTTCAGGGTCCCACTGAAGCTTTCTTT. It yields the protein CASSQGVQGPTEAFF.

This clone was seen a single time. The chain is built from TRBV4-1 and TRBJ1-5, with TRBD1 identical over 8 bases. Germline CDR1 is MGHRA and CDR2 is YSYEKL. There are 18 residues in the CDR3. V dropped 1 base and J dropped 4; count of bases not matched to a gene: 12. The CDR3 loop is CASSQGGPDRVWNQPQHF. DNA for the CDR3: TGCGCCAGCAGCCAAGGAGGCCCGGACAGGGTCTGGAATCAGCCCCAGCATTTT.

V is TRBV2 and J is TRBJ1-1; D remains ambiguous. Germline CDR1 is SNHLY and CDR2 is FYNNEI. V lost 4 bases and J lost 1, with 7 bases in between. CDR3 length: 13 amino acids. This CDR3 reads CASSGSENTEAFF. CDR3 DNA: TGTGCCAGCAGTGGTTCCGAGAACACTGAAGCTTTCTTT.

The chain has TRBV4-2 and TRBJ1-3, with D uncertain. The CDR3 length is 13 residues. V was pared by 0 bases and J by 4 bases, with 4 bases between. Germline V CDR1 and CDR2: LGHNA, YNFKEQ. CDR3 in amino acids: CASSQERGNTIYF. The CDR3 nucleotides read TGTGCCAGCAGCCAAGAGAGAGGAAACACCATATATTTT.

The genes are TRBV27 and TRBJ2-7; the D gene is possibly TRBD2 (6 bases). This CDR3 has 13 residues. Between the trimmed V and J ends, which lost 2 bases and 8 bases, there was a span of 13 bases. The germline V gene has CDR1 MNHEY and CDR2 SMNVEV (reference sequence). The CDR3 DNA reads TGTGCCAGCAGTTTAGGAGGGTTCGGTAAGCAGTACTTC. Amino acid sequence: CASSLGGFGKQYF.

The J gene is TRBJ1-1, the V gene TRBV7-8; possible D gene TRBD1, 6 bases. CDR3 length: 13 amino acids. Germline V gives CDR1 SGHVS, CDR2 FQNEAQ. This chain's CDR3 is CTTGKAVNTEAFF. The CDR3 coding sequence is TGTACAACAGGGAAGGCGGTGAACACTGAAGCTTTCTTT.

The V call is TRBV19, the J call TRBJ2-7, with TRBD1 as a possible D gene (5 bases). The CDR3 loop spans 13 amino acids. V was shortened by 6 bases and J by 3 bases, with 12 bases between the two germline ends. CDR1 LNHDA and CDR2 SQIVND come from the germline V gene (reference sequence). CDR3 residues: CASRVGPDYEQYF. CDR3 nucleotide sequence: TGTGCCAGTAGAGTGGGGCCAGACTACGAGCAGTACTTC.

The CDR3 DNA sequence: TGTGCCAGCAGTCCCCTCCGAGGGGGCAGAGAGACCCAGTACTTC. It translates to CASSPLRGGRETQYF. The chain employs TRBV6-5 and TRBJ2-5; TRBD1 agrees at 7 bases. Germline-derived CDR1 and CDR2 are MNHEY and SVGAGI. J was trimmed by 4 bases and V by 5 bases; bases with no gene match: 10. The CDR3 has 15 residues.

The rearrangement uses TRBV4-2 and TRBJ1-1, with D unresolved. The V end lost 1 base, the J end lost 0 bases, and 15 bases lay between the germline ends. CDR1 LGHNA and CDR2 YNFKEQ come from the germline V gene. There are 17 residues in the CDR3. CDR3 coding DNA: TGTGCCAGCAGCCAAGTGGCAGCAATCTTCATGAACACTGAAGCTTTCTTT. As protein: CASSQVAAIFMNTEAFF.

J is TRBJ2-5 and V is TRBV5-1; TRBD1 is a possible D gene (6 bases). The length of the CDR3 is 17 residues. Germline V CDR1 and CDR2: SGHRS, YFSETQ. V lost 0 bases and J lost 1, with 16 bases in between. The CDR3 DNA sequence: TGCGCCAGCAGCTTGGAACCTCAACAGGGTTTCCAAGAGACCCAGTACTTC. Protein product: CASSLEPQQGFQETQYF.

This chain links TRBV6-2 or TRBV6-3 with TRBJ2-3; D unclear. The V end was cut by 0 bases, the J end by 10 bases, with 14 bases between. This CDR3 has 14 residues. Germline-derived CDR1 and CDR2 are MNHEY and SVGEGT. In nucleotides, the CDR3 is TGTGCCAGCAGTTACTCGGCCGCTCCGTCCTCGCAGTATTTT. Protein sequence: CASSYSAAPSSQYF.

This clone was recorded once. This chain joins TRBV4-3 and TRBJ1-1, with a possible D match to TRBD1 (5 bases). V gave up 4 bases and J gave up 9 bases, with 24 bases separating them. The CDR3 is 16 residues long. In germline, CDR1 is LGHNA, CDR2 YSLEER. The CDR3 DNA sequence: TGCGCCAGCAGCCTTGGGTGGGGCGTCCCCAACTCTAAAGCTTTCTTT. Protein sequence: CASSLGWGVPNSKAFF.

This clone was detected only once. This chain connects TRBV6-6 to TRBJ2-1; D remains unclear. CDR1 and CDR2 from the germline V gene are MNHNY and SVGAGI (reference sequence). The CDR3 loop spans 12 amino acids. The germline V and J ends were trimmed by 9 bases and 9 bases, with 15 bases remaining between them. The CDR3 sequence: CARYFSFREQFF. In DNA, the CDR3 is TGTGCCAGGTATTTTAGCTTCCGTGAGCAGTTCTTC.

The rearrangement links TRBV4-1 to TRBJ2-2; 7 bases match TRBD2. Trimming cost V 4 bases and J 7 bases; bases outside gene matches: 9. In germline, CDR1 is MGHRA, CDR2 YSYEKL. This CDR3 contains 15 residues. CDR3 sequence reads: CASSPGGSVIGELFF. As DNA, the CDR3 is TGCGCCAGCAGCCCCGGGGGGTCGGTGATCGGGGAGCTGTTTTTT.

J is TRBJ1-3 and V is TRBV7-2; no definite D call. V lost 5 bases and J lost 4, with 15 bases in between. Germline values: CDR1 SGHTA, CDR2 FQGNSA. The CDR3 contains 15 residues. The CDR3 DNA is TGTGCCAGCAGCCCTGCCCCCCGGAGGGGAAACACCATATATTTT. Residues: CASSPAPRRGNTIYF.

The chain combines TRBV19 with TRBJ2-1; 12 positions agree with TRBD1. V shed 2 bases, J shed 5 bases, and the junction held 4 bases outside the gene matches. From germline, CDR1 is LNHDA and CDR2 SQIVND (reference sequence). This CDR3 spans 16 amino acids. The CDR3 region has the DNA TGTGCCAGTAGTATAAGCGGGACAGGGGGCCACAATGAGCAGTTCTTC. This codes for CASSISGTGGHNEQFF.

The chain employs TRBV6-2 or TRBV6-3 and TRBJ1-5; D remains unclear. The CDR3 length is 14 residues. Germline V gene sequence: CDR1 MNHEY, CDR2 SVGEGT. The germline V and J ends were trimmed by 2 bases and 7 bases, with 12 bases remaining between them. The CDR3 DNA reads TGTGCCAGCAGTTACGGCGGGGTTGGACAGCCCCAGCATTTT. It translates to CASSYGGVGQPQHF.

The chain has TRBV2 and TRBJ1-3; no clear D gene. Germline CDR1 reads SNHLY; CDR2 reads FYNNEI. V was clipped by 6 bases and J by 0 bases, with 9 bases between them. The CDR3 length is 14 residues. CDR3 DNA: TGTGCCAGCAGAGCCTACAACTCTGGAAACACCATATATTTT. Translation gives CASRAYNSGNTIYF. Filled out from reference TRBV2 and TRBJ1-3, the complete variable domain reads EPEVTQTPSHQVTQMGQEVILRCVPISNHLYFYWYRQILGQKVEFLVSFYNNEISEKSEIFDDQFSVERPDGSNFTLKIRSTKLEDSAMYFCASRAYNSGNTIYFGEGSWLTVV.

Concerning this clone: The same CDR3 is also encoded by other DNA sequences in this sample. The DNA for the CDR3 is TGTGCCAGCAGTAAACAACGGGACAGCTCCGGGGAGCTGTTTTTT. It is translated as CASSKQRDSSGELFF. The chain has TRBV6-5 and TRBJ2-2; TRBD1 matches at 7 bases. Germline CDR1 MNHEY, CDR2 SVGAGI. The CDR3 loop spans 15 amino acids. V lost 5 bases, J lost 6 bases, and 9 bases stayed unmatched.

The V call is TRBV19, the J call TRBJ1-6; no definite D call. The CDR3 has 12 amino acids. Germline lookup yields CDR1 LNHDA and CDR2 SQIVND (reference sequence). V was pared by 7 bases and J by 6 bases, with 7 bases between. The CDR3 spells CASTGSNSPLHF. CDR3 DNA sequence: TGTGCCAGTACGGGGAGTAATTCACCCCTCCACTTT.

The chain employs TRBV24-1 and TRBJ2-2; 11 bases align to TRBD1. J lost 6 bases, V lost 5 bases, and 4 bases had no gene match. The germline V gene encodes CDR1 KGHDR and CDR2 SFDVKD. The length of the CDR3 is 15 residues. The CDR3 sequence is CATSAPGQGAGELFF. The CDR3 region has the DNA TGTGCCACCAGTGCCCCGGGACAGGGGGCCGGGGAGCTGTTTTTT.

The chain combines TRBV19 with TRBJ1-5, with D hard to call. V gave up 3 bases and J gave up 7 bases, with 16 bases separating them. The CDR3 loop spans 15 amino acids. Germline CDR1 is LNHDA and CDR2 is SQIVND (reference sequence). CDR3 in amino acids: CASSIGTARPQPQHF. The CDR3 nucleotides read TGTGCCAGTAGTATCGGAACAGCAAGGCCCCAGCCCCAGCATTTT. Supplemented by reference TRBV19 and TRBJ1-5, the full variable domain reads DGGITQSPKYLFRKEGQNVTLSCEQNLNHDAMYWYRQDPGQGLRLIYYSQIVNDFQKGDIAEGYSVSREKKESFPLTVTSAQKNPTAFYLCASSIGTARPQPQHFGDGTRLSIL.

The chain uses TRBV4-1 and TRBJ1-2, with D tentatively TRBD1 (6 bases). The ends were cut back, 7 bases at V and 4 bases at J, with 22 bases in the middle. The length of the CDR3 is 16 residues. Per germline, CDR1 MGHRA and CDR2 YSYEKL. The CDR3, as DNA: TGCGCCAGCACCGACCCACTCAGGGGCGGGGGCTATGGCTACACCTTC. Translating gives CASTDPLRGGGYGYTF.

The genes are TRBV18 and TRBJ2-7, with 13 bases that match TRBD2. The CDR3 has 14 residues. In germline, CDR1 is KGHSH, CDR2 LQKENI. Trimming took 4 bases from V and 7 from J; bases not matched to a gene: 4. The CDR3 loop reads CASSRTSGGSEQYF. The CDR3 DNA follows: TGTGCCAGCTCACGGACTAGCGGGGGCAGTGAGCAGTACTTC.